This T cell receptor beta chain was obtained from a study of blood T cell repertoires in COVID-19 (TCRdb year 2020). Broadly, across the study: The collaborator samples originated in the United States, Italy and Spain and spanned the acute and convalescent phases of COVID-19. The material from the prospective study consisted of cDNA or gDNA derived from T cells, B-cell-depleted T cells, or PBMCs. Subjects who had been exposed to COVID-19, were actively infected with it, or had recovered from it provided the deeply sampled blood TCRbeta repertoires that made up the dataset. The repertoires were made available in a free public database intended to serve as a resource for research on the immune response to SARS-CoV-2. The samples were drawn from the first 160 participants of the ongoing ImmuneRACE study and from some 1,300 subjects provided by 6 global collaborators. Sample metadata almost always included a de-identified subject ID, COVID-19 status, age in years and sex. Where HLA class I and class II types were available, the types were taken from metadata supplied by the sample provider, not from assay-based typing. Study-level results and caveats: The quantity of clinical and demographic metadata differed by source and by participant and was supplied without curation.

A word on this clone: What this receptor recognizes is not known. The sample holds no much larger clone one base away, and base qualities are not on file.

Collaborating institutions collected whole blood in K2EDTA tubes following their own protocols. For TCRbeta analysis, collaborators shipped samples as frozen whole blood, isolated PBMCs, or DNA extracted from either of those sample types. TCRbeta CDR3 regions were amplified from genomic DNA using the immunoSEQ Assay, a bias-controlled multiplex PCR. In the original analysis: Nucleated cell counts per sample were estimated from amplification of reference gene primers within the assay. Sequence reads were collapsed and filtered to measure the absolute abundance of every unique TCRbeta CDR3 rearrangement. Productive Simpson clonality was computed per sample as the square root of Simpson's diversity index over productive rearrangements. Here the immuneACCESS table is served through TCRdb, limited to in-frame sequences with V and J called. Missing clones are a known gap in these copies; in checked studies unresolved V genes cover under half, and the rest lacks a known reason. V and J calls and clone size are copied from that table; D and trimming were computed from the DNA. The sample table shows some 170,000 clones, and around 80% are seen once. The ten largest clonotypes hold roughly 8.1% of the sample.

According to the germline V gene (reference sequence), CDR1 reads GTSNPN and CDR2 reads SVGIG. Taken from cysteine to phenylalanine, the CDR3 has 12 residues. Kept here is only the CDR3 DNA, which spans 36 bases and is read in frame from base 1. V lost 5 bases and J lost 7 bases; the stretch between them is 12 bases long. The clonotype originates from a woman aged 70-85 years with acute or convalescent COVID-19. Sequencing was carried out using peripheral blood. The sequence links TRBV30 to TRBJ2-4; the D gene cannot be resolved reliably. In nucleotide form, the sequence is TGTGCCTGGGGCCTAGGAGAGAACATTCAGTACTTC. Its coded protein is CAWGLGENIQYF.